These 19 T cell receptor beta chains originate from one sample sequenced in a study of shared clonotypes between healthy human individuals. The data were produced by immunoSEQ multiplex PCR, yet TCRdb's version contains in-frame clones alone and is incomplete. The repertoire has over a million clones, roughly 98% of them found once; the top ten carry roughly 0.4%. Sample: naive CD4+ T cells sorted from blood. The sample's subset: CD45RA+ positively selected. These receptors were taken from a man in his thirties or forties in good health.

Concerning this clone itself: Other DNA sequences in the same sample also yield this CDR3. J is TRBJ2-2 and V is TRBV5-1, with no clear D. Germline V gives CDR1 SGHRS, CDR2 YFSETQ. Trimming took off 5 bases at V and 1 base at J, with 0 bases between the two ends. This CDR3 has 11 amino acids. The CDR3 sequence: CASRNTGELFF. CDR3 bases: TGCGCCAGCAGGAACACCGGGGAGCTGTTTTTT.

This clone was observed once. The CDR3, as DNA: TGCGCCAGCAGCTACGACGACACAGATACGCAGTATTTT. It codes for CASSYDDTDTQYF. The chain joins TRBV5-1 to TRBJ2-3; D is undetermined. This CDR3 has 13 residues. From germline, CDR1 is SGHRS and CDR2 YFSETQ. Trimming pared 3 bases from V and 2 bases from J, leaving 7 bases between.

The chain joins TRBV5-6 to TRBJ2-7; D gene ambiguous. Germline V CDR1 and CDR2: SGHDT, YYEEEE. This CDR3 is 13 amino acids long. V lost 4 bases to trimming and J lost 4 bases, with 12 bases between them. The CDR3 protein is CASSPVGDYEQYF. In DNA, the CDR3 is TGTGCCAGCAGCCCGGTTGGGGATTACGAGCAGTACTTC.

This clone appeared once. The J gene is TRBJ1-4, the V gene TRBV6-1; D possibly corresponds to TRBD1 (5 bases). Germline V gives CDR1 MNHNS, CDR2 SASEGT. The CDR3 is 15 amino acids. Trimming left V 5 bases short and J 0 bases short, with 10 bases between. The CDR3 DNA reads as TGTGCCAGCAGTCCCCGGACATCAACTAATGAAAAACTGTTTTTT. This encodes CASSPRTSTNEKLFF.

The J gene is TRBJ2-7, the V gene TRBV11-2; no firm D call. The V gene lost 5 bases and the J gene lost 2 bases, with 16 bases spanning the gap. The CDR3 contains 15 residues. Germline CDR1 is SGHAT and CDR2 is FQNNGV. CDR3 residues: CASSNLSLDPYEQYF. In nucleotides, the CDR3 is TGTGCCAGCAGCAACCTCTCACTCGACCCCTACGAGCAGTACTTC.

The V and J genes are TRBV25-1 and TRBJ2-1; 10 bases fit TRBD2. The CDR3 spans 15 residues. CDR1 and CDR2 (germline): MGHDK, SYGVNS. With 6 bases clipped from V and 4 bases from J, the junction kept 6 bases outside the gene matches. CDR3 protein: CASRVASGGYNEQFF. DNA for the CDR3: TGTGCCAGCAGGGTTGCTAGCGGGGGTTACAATGAGCAGTTCTTC.

The chain recombines TRBV7-2 with TRBJ2-7, with 7 nucleotides matching TRBD1. The CDR3 runs 15 residues. V was pared by 1 base and J by 0 bases, with 3 bases of the junction left unmatched. Germline CDR1 and CDR2: SGHTA and FQGNSA. The CDR3 reads CASSLEGTASYEQYF. Here the CDR3 DNA reads TGTGCCAGCAGCTTAGAGGGGACAGCCTCCTACGAGCAGTACTTC.

This clone is a singleton in its sample. The V call is TRBV7-2, the J call TRBJ1-2; D is unclear. V lost 1 base and J lost 7, with 13 bases in between. The germline V gene encodes CDR1 SGHTA and CDR2 FQGNSA. This CDR3 is 14 amino acids long. DNA for the CDR3: TGTGCCAGCAGCTTAGATGGGGATGTGGCTGGCTACACCTTC. This gives the protein CASSLDGDVAGYTF.

Note on this clone: This specimen includes other DNA sequences encoding the same CDR3. The chain joins TRBV12-5 to TRBJ2-5; 8 bases line up with TRBD2. V shed 4 bases, J shed 2 bases, and the junction held 0 bases outside the gene matches. Germline assignment: CDR1 LGHNT and CDR2 FRNRAP. CDR3 length equals 13 residues. Here the CDR3 DNA reads TGTGCTAGTGGTTCTAGCGGGCAAGAGACCCAGTACTTC. This gives the protein CASGSSGQETQYF. Variable domain in full (rest from reference TRBV12-5 and TRBJ2-5): DARVTQTPRHKVTEMGQEVTMRCQPILGHNTVFWYRQTMMQGLELLAYFRNRAPLDDSGMPKDRFSAEMPDATLATLKIQPSEPRDSAVYFCASGSSGQETQYFGPGTRLLVL.

The V gene is TRBV5-6, the J gene TRBJ2-7, with a possible D match to TRBD1 (5 bases). The V gene lost 0 bases and the J gene lost 3 bases, with 10 bases spanning the gap. Germline loops: CDR1 SGHDT, CDR2 YYEEEE. The CDR3 spans 14 residues. In nucleotides, the CDR3 is TGTGCCAGCAGCTTGGGGGGCCCTTTCTACGAGCAGTACTTC. Residues: CASSLGGPFYEQYF.

The chain employs TRBV11-3 and TRBJ2-1; D unresolved. Germline CDR1 is SGHNT and CDR2 is YENEEA. V dropped 0 bases and J dropped 2 bases, with 11 bases sitting between them. CDR3 size: 16 residues. The CDR3 protein is CASSLDRRRTYNEQFF. Here the CDR3 DNA reads TGTGCCAGCAGCTTAGATCGACGGCGGACCTACAATGAGCAGTTCTTC.

This chain links TRBV30 with TRBJ1-1; a weak D match, TRBD1 (6 bases). Trimming pared 1 base from V and 1 base from J, leaving 10 bases between. CDR1 GTSNPN and CDR2 SVGIG come from the germline V gene (reference sequence). The CDR3 runs to 14 residues. CDR3 in DNA: TGTGCCTGGAGTGCCCTGACAGGGAACACTGAAGCTTTCTTT. It specifies CAWSALTGNTEAFF.

The V gene is TRBV11-2, the J gene TRBJ1-1, with D perhaps TRBD1 (6 bases). Germline V gene sequence: CDR1 SGHAT, CDR2 FQNNGV. Trimming pared 5 bases from V and 4 bases from J, leaving 8 bases between. CDR3 length equals 12 residues. The CDR3 DNA reads TGTGCCAGCAGCGAAGGGGGCACTGAAGCTTTCTTT. This gives the protein CASSEGGTEAFF.

CDR3 in DNA: TGTGCCATCAGGGGAGGACCACATTACACAGATACGCAGTATTTT. This translates into CAIRGGPHYTDTQYF. The chain joins TRBV10-3 to TRBJ2-3, with D tentatively TRBD2 (6 bases). The CDR3 extends over 15 amino acids. V lost 6 bases, J lost 2 bases, and 15 bases lay in between. In germline, CDR1 is ENHRY, CDR2 SYGVKD.

The rearrangement joins TRBV28 to TRBJ2-7; perhaps TRBD2 as D (5 bases). Germline V lookup: CDR1 MDHEN, CDR2 SYDVKM. The CDR3 is made up of 17 amino acids. The V end lost 2 bases, the J end lost 0 bases, and 17 bases lay between the germline ends. CDR3 nucleotide sequence: TGTGCCAGCAGTTTAATAGTGGGAGTGGATCTCTCCTACGAGCAGTACTTC. This encodes CASSLIVGVDLSYEQYF. Full variable domain (remainder filled in from reference TRBV28 and TRBJ2-7): DVKVTQSSRYLVKRTGEKVFLECVQDMDHENMFWYRQDPGLGLRLIYFSYDVKMKEKGDIPEGYSVSREKKERFSLILESASTNQTSMYLCASSLIVGVDLSYEQYFGPGTRLTVT.

This clone has a single count. V gene TRBV5-4 combines with J gene TRBJ2-2; weak D call: TRBD2 (6 bases). Per the germline V gene, CDR1 is SGHNT and CDR2 is YYREEE (reference sequence). This CDR3 region has 16 residues. V was trimmed by 5 bases and J by 7 bases, leaving 21 bases between them. This CDR3 reads CASRRGDYQTRGELFF. In nucleotides, the CDR3 is TGTGCCAGCAGGCGGGGAGACTATCAAACCCGCGGGGAGCTGTTTTTT.

This rearrangement joins TRBV9 to TRBJ1-4; 7 bases are shared with TRBD1. J gave up 2 bases and V 3 bases, and 7 bases lay outside the gene matches. CDR1 is SGDLS, CDR2 YYNGEE, per germline. This CDR3 has 16 residues. In DNA form, the CDR3 reads TGTGCCAGCAGCGGCCCCGAGGGACAGACTAATGAAAAACTGTTTTTT. Translating gives CASSGPEGQTNEKLFF. Full variable domain (remainder filled in from reference TRBV9 and TRBJ1-4): DSGVTQTPKHLITATGQRVTLRCSPRSGDLSVYWYQQSLDQGLQFLIQYYNGEERAKGNILERFSAQQFPDLHSELNLSSLELGDSALYFCASSGPEGQTNEKLFFGSGTQLSVL.

This clone showed up just once. The chain joins TRBV6-6 to TRBJ1-1; D is undetermined. Trimming removed 11 bases at V and 0 bases at J, with 7 bases between. The CDR3 runs 11 residues. Germline loops: CDR1 MNHNY, CDR2 SVGAGI (reference sequence). Written as DNA, the CDR3 is TGTGCCTCCGGGCTGAACACTGAAGCTTTCTTT. Protein product: CASGLNTEAFF.

The chain has TRBV7-9 and TRBJ2-5; 7 bases line up with TRBD2. Germline V lookup: CDR1 SEHNR, CDR2 FQNEAQ (reference sequence). J gave up 4 bases and V 3 bases, and 11 bases lay outside the gene matches. The CDR3 runs 16 residues. The CDR3 loop reads CASSFGGRALRETQYF. CDR3 in DNA: TGTGCCAGCAGCTTCGGGGGGAGGGCCCTCCGAGAGACCCAGTACTTC.